The 22 T cell receptor beta chains listed next were all sequenced from one sample in a study of blood T cell repertoires in COVID-19. Sequenced by immunoSEQ multiplex PCR; TCRdb stores in-frame clones only, minus some. Of around 150,000 clones listed, over 65% were seen once; the top ten hold 4.5%. The specimen sequenced was peripheral blood. The receptor source for this set is a woman older than 75 with active or convalescent COVID-19.

This clone was observed a handful of times. This chain connects TRBV12-3 or TRBV12-4 to TRBJ1-1, with a tentative D call TRBD1 (5 bases). Trimming stripped 2 bases from V and 5 bases from J, with 9 bases between. The CDR3 is 13 residues long. The CDR3 spells CASSLLGGTEAFF. CDR3 in DNA: TGTGCCAGCAGTTTATTGGGGGGTACTGAAGCTTTCTTT.

By sample share, this clone is medium-sized. V is TRBV29-1 and J is TRBJ1-4; possible D gene TRBD1, 6 bases. CDR1 and CDR2 (germline): SQVTM, ANQGSEA. This CDR3 is 11 amino acids long. Trimming cost V 5 bases and J 8 bases, with 9 bases left between them. CDR3 in DNA: TGCAGCGTTCTAGGGGGAGAAAAACTGTTTTTT. Translating gives CSVLGGEKLFF.

The rearrangement uses TRBV25-1 and TRBJ1-2, with 8 nucleotides matching TRBD1. This CDR3 has 16 amino acids. Germline trimming cut 3 bases from V and 4 bases from J; bases unmatched to any gene: 10. Germline V lookup: CDR1 MGHDK, CDR2 SYGVNS. The CDR3 coding sequence is TGTGCCAGCAGTGATTTTAGGACAGGGCTGAGCTATGGCTACACCTTC. Protein: CASSDFRTGLSYGYTF.

The chain employs TRBV9 and TRBJ2-1, with 8 bases identical to TRBD1. This CDR3 is 15 amino acids long. Germline V CDR1 and CDR2: SGDLS, YYNGEE. J lost 7 bases, V lost 0 bases, and 6 bases had no gene match. CDR3 coding DNA: TGTGCCAGCAGCGTAGGACAGGGGTACACGAATGAGCAGTTCTTC. Translating it yields CASSVGQGYTNEQFF. Full variable domain (outside the CDR3, taken from reference TRBV9 and TRBJ2-1): DSGVTQTPKHLITATGQRVTLRCSPRSGDLSVYWYQQSLDQGLQFLIQYYNGEERAKGNILERFSAQQFPDLHSELNLSSLELGDSALYFCASSVGQGYTNEQFFGPGTRLTVL.

This chain connects TRBV3-1 (or the pseudogene TRBV3-2) to TRBJ1-2, with 10 nucleotides matching TRBD1. V lost 4 bases to trimming and J lost 8 bases; unmatched junction nucleotides: 10. Germline CDR1 LGHDT, CDR2 YNNKEL (reference sequence). The CDR3 has 15 residues. The CDR3 nucleotides are TGTGCCAGCAGCCTCGACAGGGGGCGTGTGCACGGCTACACCTTC. Residues: CASSLDRGRVHGYTF.

The chain carries TRBV18 and TRBJ2-1; D remains ambiguous. Germline CDR1 reads KGHSH; CDR2 reads LQKENI. V lost 3 bases, J lost 7 bases, and 13 bases lay in between. The CDR3 spans 14 residues. The DNA for the CDR3 is TGTGCCAGCTCACCTCCCCTCACGCGGAATGAGCAGTTCTTC. It yields the protein CASSPPLTRNEQFF.

This rearrangement joins TRBV7-3 to TRBJ2-3, with 7 bases matching TRBD1. Trimming cost V 2 bases and J 2 bases; bases outside gene matches: 7. Per the germline V gene, CDR1 is SGHTA and CDR2 is FQGTGA. This CDR3 contains 16 residues. This CDR3 is CASSLGLQGYTDTQYF. DNA for the CDR3: TGTGCCAGCAGCTTAGGATTACAGGGGTACACAGATACGCAGTATTTT.

The rearrangement uses TRBV7-3 and TRBJ2-1, with a weak D call TRBD2 (7 bases). V was shortened by 5 bases and J by 5 bases, with 19 bases between the two germline ends. Germline lookup yields CDR1 SGHTA and CDR2 FQGTGA. The CDR3 runs to 16 residues. CDR3 nucleotides: TGTGCCAGCAGCCGCGAAGGGGGGGGCTCGGACAATGAGCAGTTCTTC. It specifies CASSREGGGSDNEQFF.

The chain combines TRBV5-4 with TRBJ2-2, with 7 bases lining up with TRBD2. Trimming cost V 4 bases and J 5 bases; bases outside gene matches: 23. This CDR3 is 20 amino acids long. CDR1 and CDR2 from the germline V gene are SGHNT and YYREEE (reference sequence). The chain's CDR3 is CASSPSAAGLGNYATGELFF. The CDR3 bases are TGTGCCAGCAGCCCCAGTGCCGCCGGACTAGGAAATTATGCGACCGGGGAGCTGTTTTTT.

This clone has more than one count but fewer than ten. The chain is built from TRBV19 and TRBJ2-6; 9 bases align to TRBD1. V shed 5 bases and J 5 bases; nucleotides not matched to a gene: 7. This CDR3 comprises 16 residues. From germline, CDR1 is LNHDA and CDR2 SQIVND (reference sequence). CDR3 coding DNA: TGTGCCAGTAGTGGAAGGACAGGGGTTAGGGCCAACGTCCTGACTTTC. Amino acid sequence: CASSGRTGVRANVLTF.

The chain couples TRBV7-3 to TRBJ2-1; weak D call: TRBD2 (6 bases). Germline values: CDR1 SGHTA, CDR2 FQGTGA. Trimming removed 2 bases from V and 5 bases from J, with 10 bases in between. CDR3 length: 14 residues. CDR3 coding DNA: TGTGCCAGCAGCTTAGCGGGGCAAAACAATGAGCAGTTCTTC. Translating gives CASSLAGQNNEQFF.

The V gene is TRBV6-6, the J gene TRBJ2-7, with TRBD2 identical over 7 bases. The CDR3 totals 13 residues. Germline V gene lookup returns CDR1 MNHNY and CDR2 SVGAGI (reference sequence). Trimming removed 11 bases from V and 1 base from J; junction bases left unmatched: 8. CDR3 in amino acids: CACLGGASYEQYF. The DNA of the CDR3 is TGTGCCTGCCTGGGAGGGGCGTCCTACGAGCAGTACTTC.

In its sample, this clone was seen a few times. V and J are TRBV5-1 and TRBJ2-2, with 11 bases fitting TRBD1. CDR1 and CDR2 (germline): SGHRS, YFSETQ. After removal of 0 bases from V and 3 bases from J, the junction contained 1 base not matched to a gene. The CDR3 sequence is 16 residues long. As DNA, the CDR3 is TGCGCCAGCAGCTTGGGGACAGGGGGCGACACCGGGGAGCTGTTTTTT. Translation gives CASSLGTGGDTGELFF.

This clone was detected only once. A much larger clone differs from this one at a single base, so this may be a read error. The CDR3 loop is CALGQGGNRYTEAFF. The CDR3 DNA reads as TGTGCCCTGGGACAGGGGGGAAATCGTTACACTGAAGCTTTCTTT. The chain couples TRBV30 to TRBJ1-1, with 11 positions matching TRBD1. There are 15 residues in the CDR3. Losses at the gene ends were 8 bases for V and 3 bases for J; bases not matched to a gene: 11. Germline V gene data show CDR1 as GTSNPN and CDR2 as SVGIG (reference sequence).

This clone occurred a few times. This rearrangement joins TRBV7-9 to TRBJ1-3; D not certain. Trimming stripped 5 bases from V and 0 bases from J, with 20 bases between. This CDR3 is built from 18 residues. Germline V gives CDR1 SEHNR, CDR2 FQNEAQ (reference sequence). As DNA, the CDR3 is TGTGCCAGCAGCCCCTACCCCCCACTAAACGGCTCTGGAAACACCATATATTTT. Protein: CASSPYPPLNGSGNTIYF. Full variable domain (remainder filled in from reference TRBV7-9 and TRBJ1-3): DTGVSQNPRHKITKRGQNVTFRCDPISEHNRLYWYRQTLGQGPEFLTYFQNEAQLEKSRLLSDRFSAERPKGSFSTLEIQRTEQGDSAMYLCASSPYPPLNGSGNTIYFGEGSWLTVV.

The chain recombines TRBV19 with TRBJ2-2, with D perhaps matching TRBD2 (6 bases). Germline assignment: CDR1 LNHDA and CDR2 SQIVND (reference sequence). V gave up 5 bases and J gave up 4 bases, with 20 bases separating them. CDR3 length equals 17 residues. Here the CDR3 reads CASSPKGLALLTGELFF. The DNA of the CDR3 is TGTGCCAGTAGTCCGAAGGGACTTGCTCTCCTCACCGGGGAGCTGTTTTTT.

This sequence joins TRBV6-5 and TRBJ1-3; D ambiguous. Germline lookup yields CDR1 MNHEY and CDR2 SVGAGI. The CDR3 consists of 12 residues. Trimming removed 6 bases at V and 8 bases at J, with 11 bases between. CDR3 region: CASRGDGHTIYF. The CDR3 DNA reads as TGTGCCAGCAGGGGAGACGGACACACCATATATTTT.

This clone was observed a few times. V is TRBV7-3 and J is TRBJ2-3, with a possible D match to TRBD2 (6 bases). The CDR3 contains 14 residues. V shed 5 bases and J shed 1 base, with 10 bases lying between them. Germline V lookup: CDR1 SGHTA, CDR2 FQGTGA. CDR3 sequence (DNA): TGTGCCAGCAGCCCCGGGGGACGCACAGATACGCAGTATTTT. The encoded protein is CASSPGGRTDTQYF.

The V gene is TRBV5-6, the J gene TRBJ2-3; 9 bases fit TRBD2. V shed 1 base, J shed 4 bases, and the junction held 1 base outside the gene matches. Germline V lookup: CDR1 SGHDT, CDR2 YYEEEE. The CDR3 loop spans 14 amino acids. The CDR3 reads CASSLLAGPDTQYF. CDR3 nucleotide sequence: TGTGCCAGCAGCTTGCTAGCGGGGCCAGATACGCAGTATTTT.

The CDR3 DNA sequence: TGTGCCAGCAGCTCACAGGGGCGCACTAATGAAAAACTGTTTTTT. Protein sequence: CASSSQGRTNEKLFF. The rearrangement links TRBV7-8 to TRBJ1-4; 7 bases align to TRBD1. The trim removed 4 bases at V and 2 bases at J, leaving 4 bases unmatched. CDR3 length equals 15 residues. In germline, CDR1 is SGHVS, CDR2 FQNEAQ.

This chain joins TRBV6-5 and TRBJ1-1, with D perhaps matching TRBD1 (5 bases). CDR1 is MNHEY, CDR2 SVGAGI, per germline. CDR3 length: 11 residues. CDR3 sequence: CATGGMTEAFF. The CDR3, as DNA: TGTGCAACCGGGGGGATGACTGAAGCTTTCTTT.

The CDR3 DNA is TGTGCCAGCAGCTTACCACTAGCTTTGATTTCCGGGGAGCTGTTTTTT. Amino acids: CASSLPLALISGELFF. This sequence joins TRBV11-2 and TRBJ2-2, with D possibly TRBD2 on 6 matching bases. The CDR3 spans 16 residues. Trimming removed 2 bases from V and 6 bases from J, with 16 bases in between. The germline V gene has CDR1 SGHAT and CDR2 FQNNGV.